The clone carrying this T cell receptor (beta chain) was seen more than once but under ten times. The time point here: patch test 1, 2 weeks after DPC sensitization. Treatment specified: therapeutic diphenylcyclopropenone sensitization with weekly scalp DPC. Germline V lookup: CDR1 SEHNR, CDR2 FQNEAQ (reference sequence). This CDR3 comprises 13 residues. V lost 11 bases to trimming and J lost 4 bases; unmatched junction nucleotides: 7. Via MiXCR, TCRdb re-called the RACE reads, giving one row per CDR3 protein. Among roughly 360,000 distinct CDR3 sequences listed, about 4.4% were seen once. This sample is part of a study of human T cells and chemical hapten exposure.

Sequences were derived from whole blood, sampled in connection with sensitization to the hapten diphenylcyclopropenone (DPC). This chain connects TRBV7-9 to TRBJ2-3; 9 nucleotides agree with TRBD1. This TCR derives from a woman in her 50s with alopecia areata. Some clones in this sample may be carry-over from other donors' samples. CDR3 region: CAGGQGKADTQYF. In DNA, the CDR3 is TGTGCCGGGGGACAGGGTAAAGCAGATACGCAGTATTTT.